This TCR beta chain was recovered during a study of radiation and T cells in renal cell carcinoma. Produced via immunoSEQ multiplex PCR; TCRdb's table is partial and in-frame only. The sample yields 60,000 to 95,000 clones, roughly 83% seen once. The time point: blood 4 weeks post-SBRT, at nephrectomy. As to treatment: 15 Gy SBRT to primary tumor, nephrectomy 4 weeks later. Nephrectomy followed 15 Gy stereotactic body radiation by 4 weeks. Serial blood draws occurred at baseline and 2 and 4 weeks post-SBRT. CDR1 and CDR2 (germline): MGHRA, YSYEKL. The CDR3 extends over 17 amino acids. Trimming cost V 0 bases and J 3 bases; bases outside gene matches: 7.

The starting material was blood, obtained from a patient whose treatment included radiotherapy and nephrectomy. The chain joins TRBV4-1 to TRBJ2-3, with 9 bases that match TRBD2. The TCR was taken from a woman aged 55-75 years with renal cell carcinoma. CDR3 coding DNA: TGCGCCAGCAGCCAAGAGGGGAGCGGGGGGTATACAGATACGCAGTATTTT. Amino acid sequence: CASSQEGSGGYTDTQYF.